These 11 T cell receptor beta chains originate from one sample sequenced in a study of CD8 T cells in ankylosing spondylitis. TCRdb recomputed calls from the 5' RACE reads with MiXCR, one row per CDR3 protein. Of about 140,000 distinct CDR3 sequences in the sample, 6% to 8% are singletons; the top ten hold 9.5% to 15%. Input material: blood, either unsorted or a sorted T cell fraction (not recorded which). The receptors here all came from a female donor with ankylosing spondylitis or in good health (not recorded which).

In its sample, this clonotype was seen many times. The V call is TRBV4-1, the J call TRBJ1-6; D may be TRBD1 (6 bases). Germline-derived CDR1 and CDR2 are MGHRA and YSYEKL. The CDR3 runs to 15 residues. Between the trimmed V and J ends, which lost 11 bases and 8 bases, there was a span of 22 bases. The CDR3 region has the DNA TGCGCCGTCAGCCAAGGGGGTGGGTTTGATTCACCCCTCCACTTT. Its protein is CAVSQGGGFDSPLHF.

The sample holds many counts of this clonotype. V and J are TRBV5-1 and TRBJ1-1, with 10 bases fitting TRBD1. Germline V gene sequence: CDR1 SGHRS, CDR2 YFSETQ. With V trimmed by 3 bases and J by 0 bases, 8 bases remained unmatched. This CDR3 has 17 residues. This chain's CDR3 is CASSWGTGASMNTEAFF. The DNA for the CDR3 is TGCGCCAGCAGCTGGGGGACAGGGGCTTCCATGAACACTGAAGCTTTCTTT.

The sample holds many counts of this clonotype. The chain employs TRBV5-1 and TRBJ2-7; the D is unclear. This CDR3 has 13 residues. V lost 0 bases, J lost 0 bases, and 4 bases lay in between. Germline V CDR1 and CDR2: SGHRS, YFSETQ. The CDR3 loop is CASSLAPSYEQYF. For the CDR3, the DNA is TGCGCCAGCAGCTTGGCCCCCTCCTACGAGCAGTACTTC. Together with reference TRBV5-1 and TRBJ2-7, the CDR3 gives the full variable domain: KAGVTQTPRYLIKTRGQQVTLSCSPISGHRSVSWYQQTPGQGLQFLFEYFSETQRNKGNFPGRFSGRQFSNSRSEMNVSTLELGDSALYLCASSLAPSYEQYFGPGTRLTVT.

In the case of this clonotype: Possible read error: a much larger clone is one base away. V and J are TRBV7-9 and TRBJ2-7; 7 bases are a match to TRBD1. Germline lookup yields CDR1 SEHNR and CDR2 FQNEAQ (reference sequence). CDR3 length: 15 residues. The CDR3 DNA reads TGTACCAGCAGCTATCTACAGGGGTCCCCCTACGAGCAGTACTTC. This encodes CTSSYLQGSPYEQYF. Full variable domain (outside the CDR3, taken from reference TRBV7-9 and TRBJ2-7): DTGVSQNPRHKITKRGQNVTFRCDPISEHNRLYWYRQTLGQGPEFLTYFQNEAQLEKSRLLSDRFSAERPKGSFSTLEIQRTEQGDSAMYLCTSSYLQGSPYEQYFGPGTRLTVT.

This clonotype was counted many times. The chain carries TRBV9 and TRBJ1-1; D gene ambiguous. The CDR3 contains 15 residues. CDR1 and CDR2 from the germline V gene are SGDLS and YYNGEE. Trimming cost V 0 bases and J 4 bases, with 13 bases left between them. The CDR3: CASSVASAGSTEAFF. The CDR3, as DNA: TGTGCCAGCAGCGTAGCGTCGGCAGGATCCACTGAAGCTTTCTTT.

This clonotype was recorded at least ten times. The genes are TRBV3-1 and TRBJ2-2; either TRBD1 or TRBD2 may fit D (5 bases each). The germline V and J ends were trimmed by 2 bases and 0 bases, with 25 bases remaining between them. Germline CDR1 LGHDT, CDR2 YNNKEL (reference sequence). The CDR3 loop spans 21 amino acids. The CDR3 coding sequence is TGTGCCAGCAGCCAATTAAGGACCCCAGTGTGGATGGGGGCGAACACCGGGGAGCTGTTTTTT. This gives the protein CASSQLRTPVWMGANTGELFF.

This clonotype was found a few times. The rearrangement joins TRBV23-1 to TRBJ2-7; TRBD2 matches at 8 bases. TRBV23-1 is annotated as an ORF whose role is uncertain. Trimming at V came to 7 bases and at J to 4 bases, leaving 6 bases not matched to a gene. CDR3 length: 13 residues. This CDR3 is CASITGGVYEQYF. The CDR3 DNA reads as TGCGCCAGCATTACCGGGGGGGTGTACGAGCAGTACTTC.

In its sample, this clonotype was seen many times. This chain uses TRBV6-6 with TRBJ2-7; D perhaps matches TRBD2 (5 bases). Germline V gene lookup returns CDR1 MNHNY and CDR2 SVGAGI (reference sequence). There are 12 residues in the CDR3. Trimming removed 0 bases at V and 6 bases at J, with 6 bases between. The CDR3 is CASSYSRGEQYF. The CDR3 DNA reads as TGTGCCAGCAGTTACTCCCGGGGCGAGCAGTACTTC.

This clonotype was seen a handful of times. The rearrangement links TRBV7-2 to TRBJ1-4; D call uncertain. Trimming removed 5 bases from V and 8 bases from J, with 15 bases in between. CDR3 length: 14 amino acids. Germline lookup yields CDR1 SGHTA and CDR2 FQGNSA. The chain's CDR3 is CASSPGPEREKLFF. CDR3 coding DNA: TGTGCCAGCAGCCCGGGCCCCGAGCGGGAAAAACTGTTTTTT.

The chain uses TRBV6-1 and TRBJ1-1; no clear D gene. The CDR3 length is 15 residues. Germline assignment: CDR1 MNHNS and CDR2 SASEGT. Trimming pared 5 bases from V and 3 bases from J, leaving 16 bases between. In DNA form, the CDR3 reads TGTGCCAGCAGTCCCGCTTTAATCGGGGACACTGAAGCTTTCTTT. Protein product: CASSPALIGDTEAFF.

This clonotype was seen at least ten times. This chain uses TRBV4-2 with TRBJ1-4, with D unclear. The CDR3 is made up of 16 amino acids. Germline CDR1 is LGHNA and CDR2 is YNFKEQ. Trimming removed 0 bases at V and 8 bases at J, with 16 bases between. CDR3 protein: CASSQDPNRRGEKLFF. The CDR3 nucleotides are TGTGCCAGCAGCCAAGACCCAAATCGAAGAGGCGAAAAACTGTTTTTT.